This TCR beta chain emerged from a study of blood T cell repertoires in COVID-19. Study-wide background: Acute and convalescent COVID-19 specimens originated in the United States, Italy and Spain.

Method: immunoSEQ multiplex PCR; TCRdb's copy keeps in-frame clones and lacks some. The table has about 76,000 clones, approximately 80% seen once. This clone has a handful of counts. Germline values: CDR1 MNHEY, CDR2 SVGAGI. This CDR3 is built from 14 residues. Trimming removed 2 bases from V and 1 base from J, with 5 bases in between. The specimen sequenced was peripheral blood. The TCR was taken from a woman aged 60-70 years with acute or convalescent COVID-19. V usage is TRBV6-5 and J usage is TRBJ2-2; D gene unclear. In nucleotides, the CDR3 is TGTGCCAGCAGTTACACTTTGAACACCGGGGAGCTGTTTTTT. It translates to CASSYTLNTGELFF.